The present T cell receptor beta chain was sequenced within a study of T cell changes during pregnancy in multiple sclerosis. This CDR3 has 10 amino acids. Germline V gene data show CDR1 as DFQATT and CDR2 as SNEGSKA (reference sequence). Repertoires were generated with immunoSEQ multiplex PCR, while TCRdb's copy carries only in-frame clones and drops some. The sample has tens of thousands of clones; 75% to 95% are singletons. The J gene is TRBJ2-5, the V gene TRBV20-1; no firm D call. The assigned J gene may be wrong: the sequence end matches TRBJ2-7 better. The TCR originated in a female donor in good health, enrolled as a control in a pregnancy study. Sequenced here: peripheral blood, sampled in the third trimester of pregnancy. CDR3 in amino acids: CSARLYEQYF. The CDR3 DNA sequence: TGCAGTGCGAGACTCTACGAGCAGTACTTC.